Listed below are T cell receptor beta chains from one sample, sequenced in a study of monozygotic twins with inflammatory bowel disease. Using the 5' RACE reads, TCRdb records one entry per CDR3 protein without DNA. There are about 450,000 distinct CDR3 sequences in the sample, with about 2.6% held by the top ten. The sample consisted of blood. These receptors were collected from a human donor with ulcerative colitis or Crohn's disease, or a healthy co-twin of an affected twin (not recorded which). The CDR3 runs from the conserved cysteine through the conserved F or W. The order of the fields is clone size, V gene, J gene, CDR3 protein. Some rows have no size entry. The others give once, few or many, or a class for an expanded clone.

clone_size: -
v_call: TRBV7-9
j_call: TRBJ2-1
cdr3_aa: CASSNLAGGYNEQFF

clone_size: -
v_call: TRBV27
j_call: TRBJ1-6
cdr3_aa: CASRSGGTPNSPLHF

clone_size: -
v_call: TRBV20-1
j_call: TRBJ2-3
cdr3_aa: CSAGKGGTDTQYF

clone_size: -
v_call: TRBV20-1
j_call: TRBJ2-1
cdr3_aa: CSARVHPSGDYNEQFF

clone_size: -
v_call: TRBV7-2
j_call: TRBJ2-3
cdr3_aa: CASSYRDRGTDTQYF

clone_size: -
v_call: TRBV7-2
j_call: TRBJ2-5
cdr3_aa: CASSLVRQGWLTQYF

clone_size: -
v_call: TRBV5-8
j_call: TRBJ1-1
cdr3_aa: CASSHGWGDRTEAFF

clone_size: -
v_call: TRBV9
j_call: TRBJ2-5
cdr3_aa: CASSTRTGAGETQYF

clone_size: -
v_call: TRBV20-1
j_call: TRBJ2-1
cdr3_aa: CSARKGYNEQFF

clone_size: -
v_call: TRBV7-3
j_call: TRBJ2-2
cdr3_aa: CASSLMGGPNTGELFF

clone_size: -
v_call: TRBV14
j_call: TRBJ1-1
cdr3_aa: CASSQVGKMNTEAFF

clone_size: -
v_call: TRBV19
j_call: TRBJ1-5
cdr3_aa: CATRDVQQPQHF

clone_size: -
v_call: TRBV3-1
j_call: TRBJ2-7
cdr3_aa: CASATRAGGEQYF

clone_size: -
v_call: TRBV5-8
j_call: TRBJ1-1
cdr3_aa: CASSVRRRGTEAFF

clone_size: -
v_call: TRBV20-1
j_call: TRBJ2-3
cdr3_aa: CSARSPSGRTDTQYF

clone_size: -
v_call: TRBV4-3
j_call: TRBJ2-1
cdr3_aa: CASSEGLAGYEQFF

clone_size: -
v_call: TRBV27
j_call: TRBJ1-6
cdr3_aa: CASRTSMGVGSSYNSPLHF

clone_size: -
v_call: TRBV7-9
j_call: TRBJ1-4
cdr3_aa: CASNYGEKLFF

clone_size: -
v_call: TRBV30
j_call: TRBJ1-1
cdr3_aa: CAWRGQGMNTEAFF

clone_size: -
v_call: TRBV7-9
j_call: TRBJ2-7
cdr3_aa: CASSLGPGVAHYEQYF

clone_size: -
v_call: TRBV18
j_call: TRBJ1-1
cdr3_aa: CASSLGQGALNTEAFF

clone_size: -
v_call: TRBV20-1
j_call: TRBJ2-7
cdr3_aa: CSASTTSGTFYEQYF

clone_size: -
v_call: TRBV28
j_call: TRBJ2-2
cdr3_aa: CASTMGLAGVRTGELFF

clone_size: -
v_call: TRBV20-1
j_call: TRBJ1-2
cdr3_aa: CSATADRGNYGYTF

clone_size: -
v_call: TRBV9
j_call: TRBJ2-2
cdr3_aa: CASNLRGTGELFF

clone_size: -
v_call: TRBV15
j_call: TRBJ1-3
cdr3_aa: CATSRLNSGNTIYF

clone_size: -
v_call: TRBV5-1
j_call: TRBJ2-7
cdr3_aa: CASSLAGLGNEQYF

clone_size: -
v_call: TRBV7-9
j_call: TRBJ2-5
cdr3_aa: CASSLTGQVETQYF

clone_size: -
v_call: TRBV5-5
j_call: TRBJ1-5
cdr3_aa: CASSRTGHSNQPQHF

clone_size: -
v_call: TRBV11-1
j_call: TRBJ2-2
cdr3_aa: CASSLRGTALTNTGELFF

clone_size: -
v_call: TRBV29-1
j_call: TRBJ2-5
cdr3_aa: CSLYYPGHRQETQYF

clone_size: -
v_call: TRBV7-2
j_call: TRBJ2-1
cdr3_aa: CASSSRSGEGEQFF

clone_size: -
v_call: TRBV5-1
j_call: TRBJ1-2
cdr3_aa: CASSSNEGAQGYTF

clone_size: -
v_call: TRBV3-1
j_call: TRBJ1-1
cdr3_aa: CASSQDWDRTGRRNTEAFF

clone_size: medium-sized
v_call: TRBV5-1
j_call: TRBJ2-3
cdr3_aa: CASSLSGSTDTQYF

clone_size: -
v_call: TRBV5-1
j_call: TRBJ1-4
cdr3_aa: CASSPRGGQTNEKLFF

clone_size: -
v_call: TRBV5-1
j_call: TRBJ1-1
cdr3_aa: CASSPRTGGGSTEAFF

clone_size: -
v_call: TRBV7-6
j_call: TRBJ1-1
cdr3_aa: CASSTRTGEAFF

clone_size: -
v_call: TRBV4-3
j_call: TRBJ2-7
cdr3_aa: CASSPTEGGLAGGLYEQYF

clone_size: -
v_call: TRBV7-9
j_call: TRBJ2-7
cdr3_aa: CASSPDGQGWGYEQYF

clone_size: -
v_call: TRBV6-1
j_call: TRBJ2-7
cdr3_aa: CASSRDRVVLGQYF

clone_size: -
v_call: TRBV7-7
j_call: TRBJ2-5
cdr3_aa: CASSLGAGSKETQYF

clone_size: -
v_call: TRBV27
j_call: TRBJ2-1
cdr3_aa: CASTPIRPSGGGEQFF

clone_size: -
v_call: TRBV7-6
j_call: TRBJ2-1
cdr3_aa: CASSLRISGGFNEQFF

clone_size: -
v_call: TRBV27
j_call: TRBJ2-1
cdr3_aa: CASSLTSGVDRIF

clone_size: -
v_call: TRBV18
j_call: TRBJ1-5
cdr3_aa: CASSLKTGDSNQPQHF

clone_size: -
v_call: TRBV6-1
j_call: TRBJ1-2
cdr3_aa: CASGNLRANYGYTF

clone_size: -
v_call: TRBV7-2
j_call: TRBJ2-5
cdr3_aa: CASSLEGGYQETQYF

clone_size: -
v_call: TRBV20-1
j_call: TRBJ1-4
cdr3_aa: CSARVTGGGWPNEKLFF

clone_size: -
v_call: TRBV2
j_call: TRBJ1-2
cdr3_aa: CASSEERQGSGYTF

clone_size: -
v_call: TRBV18
j_call: TRBJ1-1
cdr3_aa: CASSPLVGRDTEAFF

clone_size: -
v_call: TRBV19
j_call: TRBJ2-1
cdr3_aa: CASNGLDEQFF

clone_size: -
v_call: TRBV4-3
j_call: TRBJ2-3
cdr3_aa: CASSQRQGVTDTQYF

clone_size: -
v_call: TRBV20-1
j_call: TRBJ1-1
cdr3_aa: CSAQRVLDTEAFF